Listed below are T cell receptor beta chains from one sample, sequenced in a study of cytomegalovirus exposure and HLA in healthy donors. Repertoires were generated with immunoSEQ multiplex PCR, while TCRdb's copy carries only in-frame clones and drops some. The sample consists of about 73,000 clones, roughly 70% of them appearing once. The specimen was PBMCs. The receptor set was obtained from a man between 65 and 85 years old in good health and CMV-seronegative. Both conserved end residues are part of each CDR3. D genes are given only for firm matches. Rows may omit the clone size; those that give it use once, few, many or a size class.

j_call v_call clone_size d_call cdr3_nt cdr3_aa
TRBJ2-7 TRBV9 NA TRBD2 TGTGCCAGCAGCGTAGGGTCAGCGGGGGCCTACGAGCAGTACTTC CASSVGSAGAYEQYF
TRBJ1-2 TRBV4-1 few NA TGCGCCAGCAGCCAAGCGGACAATCTCAATGGCTACACCTTC CASSQADNLNGYTF
TRBJ2-7 TRBV5-4 NA TRBD2 TGTGCCAGCAGCTCCCCCCCGTCGAGCGGGAGCTACGAGCAGTACTTC CASSSPPSSGSYEQYF
TRBJ1-6 TRBV9 once TRBD1 TGTGCCAGCAGCGCCTCGGGGGGGACAGAGTATAATTCACCCCTCCACTTT CASSASGGTEYNSPLHF
TRBJ2-7 TRBV9 NA NA TGTGCCAGCAGCGTAGGAGTAGGGGCCCTCTACGAGCAGTACTTC CASSVGVGALYEQYF
TRBJ2-1 TRBV2 once TRBD2 TGTGCCAGCAGTTTTAGCGGGGGTTACAATGAGCAGTTCTTC CASSFSGGYNEQFF
TRBJ2-1 TRBV28 NA NA TGTGCCAGCAGAGTGGGGGGGGCCGGCGATGAGCAGTTCTTC CASRVGGAGDEQFF
TRBJ1-2 TRBV19 NA NA TGTGCCAGGAAAGACAGGTCGGCTAACTATGGCTACACCTTC CARKDRSANYGYTF
TRBJ2-3 TRBV5-1 once NA TGCGCCAGCAGCTTGGCGCACACCGACTCCTCGGATACGCAGTATTTT CASSLAHTDSSDTQYF
TRBJ1-3 TRBV7-2 NA NA TGTGCCAGCAGCTTAGTACAGGGTATCGGAAACACCATATATTTT CASSLVQGIGNTIYF
TRBJ1-1 TRBV5-1 NA TRBD1 TGCGCCAGCAGCATCGGACAGGGCTACACTGAAGCTTTCTTT CASSIGQGYTEAFF
TRBJ1-3 TRBV7-2 NA NA TGTGCCAGCAGCTTATTCCAAGGGGCGACAGGAAACACCATATATTTT CASSLFQGATGNTIYF
TRBJ2-7 TRBV7-2 NA TRBD1 TGTGCCAGCAGCCGGGACAGGGCGGACTACGAGCAGTACTTC CASSRDRADYEQYF
TRBJ1-2 TRBV6-1 few TRBD1 TGTGCCAGCAGTGGGGCTGCGGGACAGGGGACCTATGGCTACACCTTC CASSGAAGQGTYGYTF
TRBJ1-4 TRBV14 NA NA TGTGCCAGCAGCCCGCCAGGGGCTAATGAAAAACTGTTTTTT CASSPPGANEKLFF
TRBJ2-5 TRBV28 NA TRBD2 TGTGCCAGCAGGCCCGGGGGGATCCAAGAGACCCAGTACTTC CASRPGGIQETQYF
TRBJ2-1 TRBV27 NA NA TGTGCCAGCAGTTTCCAGGGAAGGGGCCTCCTATTATCCTCCTACAATGAGCAGTTCTTC CASSFQGRGLLLSSYNEQFF
TRBJ2-1 TRBV19 NA TRBD2 TGTGCCAGTAGTAGTGGTAGGCTAGCGGGTCCCACATCGGGCCATGAGCAGTTCTTC CASSSGRLAGPTSGHEQFF
TRBJ2-2 TRBV6-1 NA TRBD1 TGTGCCAGCAGTGAAGGAGGGGACAGGGACACCGGGGAGCTGTTTTTT CASSEGGDRDTGELFF
TRBJ2-1 TRBV11-3 NA NA TGTGCCAGCAGCTTAGAACAGGGAAACTACAATGAGCAGTTCTTC CASSLEQGNYNEQFF
TRBJ2-5 TRBV6-1 NA TRBD2 TGTGCCAGCAGTAACGGACTAGCGGGAGAAGAGACCCAGTACTTC CASSNGLAGEETQYF
TRBJ1-2 TRBV9 NA NA TGTGCCAGCAGCGTAGAGGGAGGGAATGGCTACACCTTC CASSVEGGNGYTF
TRBJ2-1 TRBV6-5 NA NA TGTGCCAGCAGTTACTCTAGGGGGACCCCGGCTGGCGAGCAGTTCTTC CASSYSRGTPAGEQFF
TRBJ1-5 TRBV6-6 NA NA TGTGCCAGCGCCCCCGTGGCGGGGGCATTTGCTCAGCCCCAGCATTTT CASAPVAGAFAQPQHF
TRBJ1-1 TRBV15 NA TRBD1 TGTGCCACCAGCAGAGATCCGGGACAGGCCACTGAAGCTTTCTTT CATSRDPGQATEAFF
TRBJ1-1 TRBV2 NA NA TGTGCCAGCAGGGATAACGGGTTTGAAGCTTTCTTT CASRDNGFEAFF
TRBJ2-3 TRBV7-2 NA NA TGTGCCAGCAGCTACCCAACGGGGGATACGCAGTATTTT CASSYPTGDTQYF
TRBJ1-2 TRBV27 NA NA TGTGCCAGCAGTTTCAGGAGGAGGATAGGCTATGGCTACACCTTC CASSFRRRIGYGYTF
TRBJ2-2 TRBV6-1 few NA TGTGCCAGCAACAAGAACACCGGGGAGCTGTTTTTT CASNKNTGELFF
TRBJ2-7 TRBV2 NA TRBD2 TGTGCCAGCAGCGGCGCCGGGACTAGCGTCTCCTACGAGCAGTACTTC CASSGAGTSVSYEQYF
TRBJ2-1 TRBV10-3 NA NA TGTGCCATCAGTGAGAATGACATAAGCTCCTACAATGAGCAGTTCTTC CAISENDISSYNEQFF
TRBJ2-5 TRBV18 NA TRBD2 TGTGCCAGCTCCCAGAATCTAGCGGGCGGACAAGAGACCCAGTACTTC CASSQNLAGGQETQYF
TRBJ2-3 TRBV6-1 few NA TGTGCCAGCAGTGAAGACCTGGACAGAGATACGCAGTATTTT CASSEDLDRDTQYF
TRBJ2-7 TRBV6-6 few TRBD2 TGTGCCAGCAGCCCCGTAGCGGGAGGCTACGAGCAGTACTTC CASSPVAGGYEQYF
TRBJ2-3 TRBV6-1 NA TRBD1 TGTGCCAGCAGTGAAGGGACATACAGGGGAAGCACAGATACGCAGTATTTT CASSEGTYRGSTDTQYF